Following are 30 T cell receptor beta chains from one sample sequenced in a study of T cell responses to AZD1222 COVID-19 vaccine. The table came from immunoSEQ multiplex PCR; TCRdb's copy has only in-frame clones and leaves some out. The sample has tens of thousands of clones, roughly 87% seen once. The starting material was peripheral blood, obtained 28 days after the second AZD1222 dose. These receptors were collected from an adult who received the AZD1222 COVID-19 vaccine.

The chain uses TRBV28 and TRBJ1-2, with 11 bases fitting TRBD1. The CDR3 consists of 15 residues. V was clipped by 1 base and J by 6 bases; unmatched bases: 4. From germline, CDR1 is MDHEN and CDR2 SYDVKM. The CDR3 loop is CASSLFSGQGDGYTF. The CDR3 region has the DNA TGTGCCAGCAGTTTATTTTCGGGACAGGGGGATGGCTACACCTTC.

V is TRBV18 and J is TRBJ1-6; 10 bases fit TRBD1. Germline CDR1 and CDR2: KGHSH and LQKENI. The CDR3 sequence is 15 residues long. J lost 11 bases, V lost 3 bases, and 7 bases had no gene match. The chain's CDR3 is CASSPGTGAGPPLHF. The CDR3 coding sequence is TGTGCCAGCTCACCGGGGACAGGGGCGGGTCCACCCCTCCACTTT.

The chain has TRBV14 and TRBJ1-3, with D hard to call. This CDR3 spans 12 amino acids. In germline, CDR1 is SGHDN, CDR2 FVKESK. V was clipped by 1 base and J by 4 bases, with 2 bases between them. The CDR3 loop is CASSQAGNTIYF. In DNA, the CDR3 is TGTGCCAGCAGCCAAGCCGGAAACACCATATATTTT.

The chain has TRBV2 and TRBJ1-2; D is ambiguous. Trimming removed 1 base from V and 4 bases from J, with 4 bases in between. Germline V gene lookup returns CDR1 SNHLY and CDR2 FYNNEI. The CDR3 runs to 12 residues. Here the CDR3 reads CASSEDGYGYTF. DNA of the CDR3: TGTGCCAGCAGTGAAGATGGCTATGGCTACACCTTC.

The chain recombines TRBV7-2 with TRBJ2-3; 8 bases fit TRBD2. The germline CDR1 and CDR2 sequences are SGHTA and FQGNSA. V dropped 3 bases and J dropped 4; count of bases not matched to a gene: 6. The CDR3 is 15 amino acids. The CDR3 nucleotides are TGTGCCAGCAGCTTTCTCGGGACTAGACCAGATACGCAGTATTTT. Translated, it gives CASSFLGTRPDTQYF.

This sequence joins TRBV7-2 and TRBJ2-3; D perhaps matches TRBD1 (6 bases). Looked up from germline, CDR1 is SGHTA and CDR2 is FQGNSA. Deletions cut 1 base from V and 4 bases from J, with 12 bases between. The CDR3 is 15 amino acids. This chain's CDR3 is CASSLDTGRSDTQYF. The CDR3 DNA follows: TGTGCCAGCAGCTTAGATACAGGGCGTTCAGATACGCAGTATTTT.

The sample holds one count of this clone. V and J are TRBV6-5 and TRBJ2-1; D not certain. CDR3 size: 13 residues. V was trimmed by 0 bases and J by 8 bases, leaving 8 bases between them. Germline CDR1 reads MNHEY; CDR2 reads SVGAGI. As DNA, the CDR3 is TGTGCCAGCAGTTACTCGAATAGATATGAGCAGTTCTTC. Translating gives CASSYSNRYEQFF.

V usage is TRBV6-1 and J usage is TRBJ2-1; 7 nucleotides line up with TRBD1. The J segment lost 8 bases and the V segment lost 4 bases, leaving 14 bases of the junction unmatched. From germline, CDR1 is MNHNS and CDR2 SASEGT. The CDR3 contains 16 residues. The CDR3 DNA sequence: TGTGCCAGCAGTGTATTACCCGGGACAGCGCCCTATGAGCAGTTCTTC. The encoded protein is CASSVLPGTAPYEQFF.

The rearrangement links TRBV5-8 to TRBJ2-5, with 9 bases matching TRBD1. Germline V lookup: CDR1 SGHTS, CDR2 YDEGEE. The CDR3 loop spans 14 amino acids. The J segment lost 7 bases and the V segment lost 4 bases, leaving 8 bases of the junction unmatched. The CDR3 coding sequence is TGTGCCAGCAGCCCAAGGACAGGGGAAGGGACCCAGTACTTC. This codes for CASSPRTGEGTQYF.

J is TRBJ1-5 and V is TRBV21-1; the table's D call of TRBD1 was not tested on the DNA. TRBV21-1 is deemed a pseudogene. The CDR3 is 14 amino acids. This chain's CDR3 is CASSRRQGYQPQHF. The CDR3, as DNA: TGTGCCAGCAGCCGACGACAGGGTTACCAGCCCCAGCATTTT.

The V and J genes are TRBV6-5 and TRBJ1-3; weak D call: TRBD1 (6 bases). The CDR3 is 16 residues long. Germline V gene sequence: CDR1 MNHEY, CDR2 SVGAGI. Trimming removed 0 bases from V and 4 bases from J, with 13 bases in between. This chain's CDR3 is CASSYSNRGSGNTIYF. The CDR3 region has the DNA TGTGCCAGCAGTTACTCGAATAGGGGGAGCGGAAACACCATATATTTT.

This chain uses TRBV4-3 with TRBJ1-2; D gene ambiguous. The CDR3 covers 15 residues. The V gene lost 2 bases and the J gene lost 1 base, with 11 bases spanning the gap. Germline CDR1 reads LGHNA; CDR2 reads YSLEER. The CDR3 DNA sequence: TGCGCCAGCAGCCAATCCCTCACCCTTAACTATGGCTACACCTTC. Protein sequence: CASSQSLTLNYGYTF.

The genes are TRBV29-1 and TRBJ1-2; D may be TRBD1 (5 bases). This CDR3 is built from 16 residues. Germline V gene sequence: CDR1 SQVTM, CDR2 ANQGSEA. The V gene lost 4 bases and the J gene lost 8 bases, with 26 bases spanning the gap. This chain's CDR3 is CSVVGRGDRPQKGYTF. CDR3 in DNA: TGCAGCGTTGTTGGAAGGGGTGACAGACCTCAAAAGGGCTACACCTTC.

This chain connects TRBV5-1 to TRBJ2-7; D call uncertain. The CDR3 spans 16 residues. The germline gives CDR1 SGHRS, CDR2 YFSETQ. With 0 bases removed from V and 1 base from J, the gap between germline ends came to 14 bases. DNA for the CDR3: TGCGCCAGCAGCTTGGATTTTTGGCAGGAGTCCTACGAGCAGTACTTC. It encodes CASSLDFWQESYEQYF. The full variable domain, rest sourced from reference TRBV5-1 and TRBJ2-7, is KAGVTQTPRYLIKTRGQQVTLSCSPISGHRSVSWYQQTPGQGLQFLFEYFSETQRNKGNFPGRFSGRQFSNSRSEMNVSTLELGDSALYLCASSLDFWQESYEQYFGPGTRLTVT.

Only a few counts were recorded for this clone. The chain has TRBV7-3 and TRBJ1-2; 10 positions match TRBD1. Germline CDR1 is SGHTA and CDR2 is FQGTGA. V dropped 4 bases and J dropped 6; count of bases not matched to a gene: 2. The CDR3 runs to 13 residues. CDR3 sequence reads: CASSSGTGDGYTF. The CDR3 coding sequence is TGTGCCAGCAGCTCCGGGACAGGGGATGGCTACACCTTC.

The V and J genes are TRBV6-4 and TRBJ2-5; 13 nucleotides align to TRBD2. This CDR3 spans 15 amino acids. Germline trimming cut 10 bases from V and 1 base from J; bases unmatched to any gene: 6. Germline CDR1 and CDR2: MRHNA and SNTAGT. The CDR3 reads CAIKGLAGSQETQYF. The CDR3 DNA reads TGTGCCATCAAGGGACTAGCGGGGAGCCAAGAGACCCAGTACTTC.

The V call is TRBV13, the J call TRBJ1-6, with 8 bases that match TRBD1. The ends lost 5 bases at V and 4 bases at J; junction bases unmatched: 7. Germline values: CDR1 PRHDT, CDR2 FYEKMQ (reference sequence). The CDR3 is made up of 16 amino acids. The CDR3 DNA sequence: TGTGCCAGCAGCCGAGGGACAGGACAATATAATTCACCCCTCCACTTT. Translation: CASSRGTGQYNSPLHF.

This chain links TRBV11-3 with TRBJ2-5; 8 positions match TRBD1. This CDR3 contains 15 residues. Germline V gene data show CDR1 as SGHNT and CDR2 as YENEEA. Trimming at V came to 5 bases and at J to 3 bases, leaving 8 bases not matched to a gene. DNA for the CDR3: TGTGCCAGCAGCCTCGGGACAGGCTCGAAAGAGACCCAGTACTTC. It is translated as CASSLGTGSKETQYF.

Concerning this clone itself: The same CDR3 is also encoded by other DNA sequences in this sample. The chain is built from TRBV9 and TRBJ2-2; D unclear. Per germline, CDR1 SGDLS and CDR2 YYNGEE. V lost 2 bases to trimming and J lost 6 bases, with 8 bases between them. The CDR3 runs to 13 residues. The CDR3 loop is CASSVVYSGELFF. CDR3 DNA: TGTGCCAGCAGCGTGGTCTATTCCGGGGAGCTGTTTTTT.

The chain has TRBV28 and TRBJ1-4; 7 nucleotides align to TRBD1. The CDR3 spans 15 residues. Germline CDR1 and CDR2: MDHEN and SYDVKM. Trimming at V came to 5 bases and at J to 5 bases, leaving 8 bases not matched to a gene. CDR3 residues: CASSLHGRGNEKLFF. The CDR3 DNA is TGTGCCAGCAGTCTCCATGGCAGGGGGAATGAAAAACTGTTTTTT.

This chain uses TRBV6-1 with TRBJ1-5; D remains unclear. There are 15 residues in the CDR3. V was shortened by 2 bases and J by 4 bases, with 12 bases between the two germline ends. Germline V gives CDR1 MNHNS, CDR2 SASEGT. The DNA for the CDR3 is TGTGCCAGCAGTGAAAATTGGCAGACAAATCAGCCCCAGCATTTT. It codes for CASSENWQTNQPQHF.

This clone appeared a single time. The genes are TRBV4-3 and TRBJ1-6; no reliable D call. Trimming pared 0 bases from V and 9 bases from J, leaving 18 bases between. The CDR3 covers 17 residues. The germline CDR1 and CDR2 sequences are LGHNA and YSLEER. The DNA of the CDR3 is TGCGCCAGCAGCCAAGATCAAGGGAGGGTAGGCGTTTCACCCCTCCACTTT. Amino acids: CASSQDQGRVGVSPLHF.

The rearrangement links TRBV15 to TRBJ2-7, with 10 bases aligning to TRBD1. Trimming took 3 bases from V and 3 from J; bases not matched to a gene: 2. Germline V gene sequence: CDR1 LNHNV, CDR2 YYDKDF (reference sequence). This CDR3 has 14 amino acids. The CDR3 nucleotides are TGTGCCACCAGCAGGGACAGGGGGAGCTACGAGCAGTACTTC. Translation: CATSRDRGSYEQYF. Supplemented by reference TRBV15 and TRBJ2-7, the full variable domain reads DAMVIQNPRYQVTQFGKPVTLSCSQTLNHNVMYWYQQKSSQAPKLLFHYYDKDFNNEADTPDNFQSRRPNTSFCFLDIRSPGLGDTAMYLCATSRDRGSYEQYFGPGTRLTVT.

This clone has only a few counts. This sequence joins TRBV6-2 or TRBV6-3 and TRBJ1-2; 7 bases match TRBD1. The V gene's germline CDR1 is MNHEY and CDR2 SVGEGT. The V and J ends lost 7 bases and 8 bases, in that order; junction bases with no gene match: 13. The CDR3 length is 14 residues. The CDR3 bases are TGTGCCAGCACCCCCGGACAGGACGTGGGGGGCTACACCTTC. Amino acids: CASTPGQDVGGYTF.

In its sample, this clone was seen a few times. Other DNA sequences of this sample code for an identical CDR3. The chain recombines TRBV7-3 with TRBJ1-1, with D tentatively TRBD1 (5 bases). V gave up 2 bases and J gave up 2 bases, with 6 bases separating them. The CDR3 has 13 amino acids. Germline values: CDR1 SGHTA, CDR2 FQGTGA. The CDR3 coding sequence is TGTGCCAGCAGCTTACAGGGAAACACTGAAGCTTTCTTT. Translated, it gives CASSLQGNTEAFF.

This clone was recorded once. The chain joins TRBV7-3 to TRBJ1-1; TRBD1 matches at 9 bases. J gave up 5 bases and V 7 bases, and 5 bases lay outside the gene matches. The CDR3 runs 13 residues. CDR1 and CDR2 (germline): SGHTA, FQGTGA. For the CDR3, the DNA is TGTGCCAGCAAACAGGGGGCCTGGACTGAAGCTTTCTTT. It specifies CASKQGAWTEAFF.

The chain has TRBV11-2 and TRBJ2-7, with D possibly matching TRBD2 (5 bases). V was shortened by 1 base and J by 3 bases, with 10 bases between the two germline ends. The CDR3 totals 14 residues. Germline V lookup: CDR1 SGHAT, CDR2 FQNNGV. CDR3 in amino acids: CASSLVGGFYEQYF. CDR3 in DNA: TGTGCCAGCAGCTTAGTAGGAGGATTCTACGAGCAGTACTTC. The full variable domain, with the rest looked up from reference TRBV11-2 and TRBJ2-7, is EAGVAQSPRYKIIEKRQSVAFWCNPISGHATLYWYQQILGQGPKLLIQFQNNGVVDDSQLPKDRFSAERLKGVDSTLKIQPAKLEDSAVYLCASSLVGGFYEQYFGPGTRLTVT.

Only a few counts were recorded for this clone. This rearrangement joins TRBV3-1 (or the pseudogene TRBV3-2) to TRBJ1-3; D is uncertain. Per germline, CDR1 LGHDT and CDR2 YNNKEL (reference sequence). CDR3 length: 14 residues. Trimming shortened V by 1 base and J by 2 bases, and 6 bases separated the two germline ends. The CDR3: CASSQAEAGNTIYF. The CDR3 nucleotides are TGTGCCAGCAGCCAAGCGGAGGCTGGAAACACCATATATTTT.

The chain uses TRBV11-2 and TRBJ1-5; D call uncertain. This CDR3 spans 13 amino acids. Germline-derived CDR1 and CDR2 are SGHAT and FQNNGV. V was shortened by 2 bases and J by 5 bases, with 7 bases between the two germline ends. Here the CDR3 reads CASSLIRDQPQHF. Here the CDR3 DNA reads TGTGCCAGCAGCTTAATTAGGGATCAGCCCCAGCATTTT.

The genes are TRBV4-3 and TRBJ2-6; no clear D gene. In germline, CDR1 is LGHNA, CDR2 YSLEER. CDR3 length: 15 residues. V was cut by 0 bases and J by 3 bases, with 6 bases left in between. This chain's CDR3 is CASSQDGFGANVLTF. Written as DNA, the CDR3 is TGCGCCAGCAGCCAAGACGGTTTTGGGGCCAACGTCCTGACTTTC.